This TCR beta chain was documented in a study of CD8+ T cells in alopecia areata. Study-wide context: Treated patients swallowed 5 to 10 mg of oral tofacitinib twice daily. Findings and limits, study-wide: In patients, TCRs were shared less clearly than in mice, and HLA may possibly be involved. Scalp clonality and expanded CD8+ clones among the top 100 were significantly decreased by tofacitinib.

This clone was detected only a few times. The antigen is undetermined. Isolated RNA was reverse transcribed into cDNA used as the sequencing template. The assay was immunoSEQ multiplex PCR, and TCRdb's table has in-frame clones only and misses some. The sample has about 190,000 clones, approximately 57% seen once. The treatment: oral pan-JAK inhibitor, 5-10 mg twice daily. V was clipped by 2 bases and J by 15 bases, with 5 bases between them. This CDR3 has 9 residues. The germline V gene has CDR1 LGHNA and CDR2 YSLEER. Here the sequenced sample was CD4+ T cells sorted from blood, taken at week 24, from a patient treated with tofacitinib. This sequence joins TRBV4-3 and TRBJ2-4, with D unresolved. This TCR derives from a human donor with alopecia areata. Written as DNA, the CDR3 is TGCGCCAGCAGCCAATCCCGGTACTTC. Its protein product is CASSQSRYF.